This TCR beta chain is drawn from a study of shared clonotypes between healthy human individuals. TCRdb's table, derived via immunoSEQ multiplex PCR, lists solely in-frame clones and lacks some. The table lists roughly 2.6 million clones, 90% to 95% of them singletons. This clonotype was obtained from a man aged 18 to 29 in good health. The sample taken for sequencing was naive CD4+ T cells sorted from blood. Subset noted: CD45RA+ positively selected.

CDR3 DNA: TGTGCCAGCCTTCCCGGGACAGGGGGTAATGAAAAACTGTTTTTT. Translating it yields CASLPGTGGNEKLFF. The V and J genes are TRBV28 and TRBJ1-4, with TRBD1 identical over 11 bases. This CDR3 is 15 amino acids long. Germline values: CDR1 MDHEN, CDR2 SYDVKM. The junction had 6 bases not matched to a gene; V was cut back by 8 bases and J by 4 bases.